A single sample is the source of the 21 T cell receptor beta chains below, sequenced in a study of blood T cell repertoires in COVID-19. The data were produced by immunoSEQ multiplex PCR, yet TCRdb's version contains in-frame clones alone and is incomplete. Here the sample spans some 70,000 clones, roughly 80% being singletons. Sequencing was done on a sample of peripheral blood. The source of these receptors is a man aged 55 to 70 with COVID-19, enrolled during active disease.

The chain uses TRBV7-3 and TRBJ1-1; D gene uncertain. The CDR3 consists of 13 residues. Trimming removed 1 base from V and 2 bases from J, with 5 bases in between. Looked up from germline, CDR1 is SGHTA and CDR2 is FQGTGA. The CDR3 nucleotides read TGTGCCAGCAGCTTAAACAGTAACACTGAAGCTTTCTTT. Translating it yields CASSLNSNTEAFF.

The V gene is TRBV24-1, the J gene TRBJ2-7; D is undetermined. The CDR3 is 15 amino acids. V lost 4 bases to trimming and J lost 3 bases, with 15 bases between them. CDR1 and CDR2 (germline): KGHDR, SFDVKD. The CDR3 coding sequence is TGTGCCACCAGTGACCCCGCAGAGGCTAGCTACGAGCAGTACTTC. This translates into CATSDPAEASYEQYF.

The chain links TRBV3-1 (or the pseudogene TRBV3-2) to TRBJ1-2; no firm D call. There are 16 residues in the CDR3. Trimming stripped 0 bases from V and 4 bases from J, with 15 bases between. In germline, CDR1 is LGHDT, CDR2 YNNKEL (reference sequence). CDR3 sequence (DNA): TGTGCCAGCAGCCAAGATCGGAGGTTGGGTCCCTATGGCTACACCTTC. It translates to CASSQDRRLGPYGYTF.

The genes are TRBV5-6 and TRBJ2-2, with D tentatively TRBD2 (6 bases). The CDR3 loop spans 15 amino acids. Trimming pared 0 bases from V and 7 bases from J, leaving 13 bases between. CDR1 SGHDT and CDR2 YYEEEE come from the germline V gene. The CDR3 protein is CASSLVRGGDGELFF. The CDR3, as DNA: TGTGCCAGCAGCTTGGTTCGTGGCGGGGACGGGGAGCTGTTTTTT.

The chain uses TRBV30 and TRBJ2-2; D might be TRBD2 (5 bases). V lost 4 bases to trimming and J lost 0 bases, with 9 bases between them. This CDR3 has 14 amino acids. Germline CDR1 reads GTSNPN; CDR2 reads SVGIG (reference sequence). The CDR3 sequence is CAWNGLTNTGELFF. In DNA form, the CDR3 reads TGTGCCTGGAACGGACTGACGAACACCGGGGAGCTGTTTTTT.

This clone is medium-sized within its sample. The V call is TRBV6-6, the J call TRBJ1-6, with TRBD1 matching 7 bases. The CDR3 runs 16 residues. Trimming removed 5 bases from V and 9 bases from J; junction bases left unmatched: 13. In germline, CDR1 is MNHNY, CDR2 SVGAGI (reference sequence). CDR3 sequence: CASSPQGQSGFSPLHF. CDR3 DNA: TGTGCCAGCAGTCCCCAGGGACAGAGTGGTTTTTCACCCCTCCACTTT.

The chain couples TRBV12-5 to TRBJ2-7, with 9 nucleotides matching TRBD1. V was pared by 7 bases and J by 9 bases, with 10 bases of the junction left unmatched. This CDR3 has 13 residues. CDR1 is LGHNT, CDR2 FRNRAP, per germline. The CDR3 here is CASAATGGGLQYF. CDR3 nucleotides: TGTGCTAGTGCCGCAACAGGGGGCGGGCTGCAGTACTTC.

CDR3 sequence: CASRSGGSSYNEQFF. The DNA of the CDR3 is TGTGCCAGCAGATCGGGGGGGAGCTCCTACAATGAGCAGTTCTTC. The chain has TRBV28 and TRBJ2-1; 8 nucleotides agree with TRBD2. Germline V gene lookup returns CDR1 MDHEN and CDR2 SYDVKM. The CDR3 is 15 amino acids. V lost 6 bases, J lost 0 bases, and 4 bases stayed unmatched.

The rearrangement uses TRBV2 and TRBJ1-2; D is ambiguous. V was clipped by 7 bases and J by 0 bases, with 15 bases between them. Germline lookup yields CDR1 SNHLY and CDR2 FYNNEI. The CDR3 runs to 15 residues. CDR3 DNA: TGTGCCAGCACACAGCATTTAGAAGCTAACTATGGCTACACCTTC. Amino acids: CASTQHLEANYGYTF. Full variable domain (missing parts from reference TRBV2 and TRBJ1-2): EPEVTQTPSHQVTQMGQEVILRCVPISNHLYFYWYRQILGQKVEFLVSFYNNEISEKSEIFDDQFSVERPDGSNFTLKIRSTKLEDSAMYFCASTQHLEANYGYTFGSGTRLTVV.

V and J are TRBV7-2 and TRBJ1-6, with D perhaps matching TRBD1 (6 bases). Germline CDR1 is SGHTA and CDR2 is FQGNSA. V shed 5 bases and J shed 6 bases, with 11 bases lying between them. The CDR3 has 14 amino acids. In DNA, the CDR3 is TGTGCCAGCAGCACCCAGGGGTTTAATTCACCCCTCCACTTT. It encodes CASSTQGFNSPLHF.

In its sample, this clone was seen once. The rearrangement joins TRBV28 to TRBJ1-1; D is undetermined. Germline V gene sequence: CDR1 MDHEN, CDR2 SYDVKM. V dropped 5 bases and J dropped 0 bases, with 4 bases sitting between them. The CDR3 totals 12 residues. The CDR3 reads CASSTVNTEAFF. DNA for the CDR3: TGTGCCAGCAGTACAGTGAACACTGAAGCTTTCTTT.

The CDR3 region has the DNA TGTGCCAGCAGCCCTATCGGGGGACTAATGTTCTTC. Its protein is CASSPIGGLMFF. This chain joins TRBV11-2 and TRBJ2-1, with 7 bases matching TRBD2. There are 12 residues in the CDR3. Losses at the gene ends were 5 bases for V and 15 bases for J; bases not matched to a gene: 10. CDR1 is SGHAT, CDR2 FQNNGV, per germline. Looking up the rest from reference TRBV11-2 and TRBJ2-1 gives the full variable domain: EAGVAQSPRYKIIEKRQSVAFWCNPISGHATLYWYQQILGQGPKLLIQFQNNGVVDDSQLPKDRFSAERLKGVDSTLKIQPAKLEDSAVYLCASSPIGGLMFFGPGTRLTVL.

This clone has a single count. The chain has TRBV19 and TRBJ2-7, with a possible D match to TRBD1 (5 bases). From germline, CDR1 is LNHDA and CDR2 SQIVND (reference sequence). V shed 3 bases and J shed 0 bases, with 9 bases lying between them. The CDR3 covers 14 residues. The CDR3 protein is CASSMGPHSYEQYF. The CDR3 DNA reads TGTGCCAGTAGTATGGGGCCCCACTCCTACGAGCAGTACTTC.

The chain's CDR3 is CASSQSQIWDSSYEQYF. The DNA of the CDR3 is TGTGCCAGCAGCCAATCGCAAATTTGGGACAGTTCCTACGAGCAGTACTTC. The chain is built from TRBV7-9 and TRBJ2-7; 7 bases line up with TRBD1. Germline loops: CDR1 SEHNR, CDR2 FQNEAQ (reference sequence). The CDR3 is 17 amino acids. J lost 1 base, V lost 5 bases, and 14 bases had no gene match.

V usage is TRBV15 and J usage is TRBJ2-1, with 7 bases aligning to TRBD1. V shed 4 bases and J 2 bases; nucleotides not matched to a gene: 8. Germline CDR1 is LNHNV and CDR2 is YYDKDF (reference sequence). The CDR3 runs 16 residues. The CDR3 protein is CATSIMTGSPYNEQFF. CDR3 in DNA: TGTGCCACCAGCATTATGACAGGGTCACCCTACAATGAGCAGTTCTTC.

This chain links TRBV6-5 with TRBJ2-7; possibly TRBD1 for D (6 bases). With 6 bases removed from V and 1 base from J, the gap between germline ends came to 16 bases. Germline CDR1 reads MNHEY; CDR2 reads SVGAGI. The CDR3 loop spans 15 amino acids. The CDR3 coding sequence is TGTGCCAGCAGGTCAACCTACAGGGCGTCCTACGAGCAGTACTTC. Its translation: CASRSTYRASYEQYF.

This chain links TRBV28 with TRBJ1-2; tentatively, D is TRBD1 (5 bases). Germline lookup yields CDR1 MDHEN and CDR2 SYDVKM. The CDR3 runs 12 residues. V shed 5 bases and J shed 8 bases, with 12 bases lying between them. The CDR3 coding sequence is TGTGCCAGCAGTCCCCAGGGTGACGGCTACACCTTC. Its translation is CASSPQGDGYTF.

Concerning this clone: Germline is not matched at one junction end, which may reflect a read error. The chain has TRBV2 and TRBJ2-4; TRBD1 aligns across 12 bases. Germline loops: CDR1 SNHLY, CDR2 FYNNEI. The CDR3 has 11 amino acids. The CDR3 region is CASSNRDRGRF. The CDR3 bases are TGTGCCAGCAGTAACCGGGACAGGGGGCGCTTC.

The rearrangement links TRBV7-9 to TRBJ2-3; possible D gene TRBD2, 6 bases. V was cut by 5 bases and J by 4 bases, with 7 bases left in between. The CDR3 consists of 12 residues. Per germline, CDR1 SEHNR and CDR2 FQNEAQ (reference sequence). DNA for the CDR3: TGTGCCAGCAGCCGGGGGTCAGATACGCAGTATTTT. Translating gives CASSRGSDTQYF.

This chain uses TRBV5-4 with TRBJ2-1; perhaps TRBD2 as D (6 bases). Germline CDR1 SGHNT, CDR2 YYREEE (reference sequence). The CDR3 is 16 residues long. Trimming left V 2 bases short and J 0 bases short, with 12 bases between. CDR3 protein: CASSFGGASSYNEQFF. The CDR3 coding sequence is TGTGCCAGCAGCTTCGGCGGGGCCAGCTCCTACAATGAGCAGTTCTTC. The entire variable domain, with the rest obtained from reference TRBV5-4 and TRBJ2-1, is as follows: ETGVTQSPTHLIKTRGQQVTLRCSSQSGHNTVSWYQQALGQGPQFIFQYYREEENGRGNFPPRFSGLQFPNYSSELNVNALELDDSALYLCASSFGGASSYNEQFFGPGTRLTVL.

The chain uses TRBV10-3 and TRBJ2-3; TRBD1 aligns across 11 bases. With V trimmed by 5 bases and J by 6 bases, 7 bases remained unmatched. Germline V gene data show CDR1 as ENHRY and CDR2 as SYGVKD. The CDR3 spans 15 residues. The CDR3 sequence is CAISKGQGAFDTQYF. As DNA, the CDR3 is TGTGCCATCAGTAAAGGACAGGGGGCCTTTGATACGCAGTATTTT.